This T cell receptor (beta chain) was sequenced during a study of identical twins. Healthy Caucasians provided all donations. Looked up from germline, CDR1 is SGHTA and CDR2 is FQGNSA. The CDR3 covers 14 residues. Trimming at V came to 6 bases and at J to 7 bases, leaving 6 bases not matched to a gene. This clonotype was found a few times. TCRdb re-called the 5' RACE reads through MiXCR, storing one row per CDR3 protein. The sample lists under 300,000 distinct CDR3 sequences; roughly 13% were seen once. These same records also appear under a second study, on yellow fever vaccine responses in identical twins.

This sequence was found in a woman aged 18-29 years in good health. The specimen sequenced was memory (CD45RO+) T cells sorted from blood. The chain carries TRBV7-2 and TRBJ2-2; 9 nucleotides align to TRBD1. Here the CDR3 reads CASRQDRGGGELFF. CDR3 sequence (DNA): TGTGCCAGCAGGCAGGACAGGGGTGGCGGGGAGCTGTTTTTT.